This T cell receptor beta chain is drawn from a study of cytomegalovirus exposure and HLA in healthy donors. Overall study: Some 91 million unique TCRs from HLA-typed donors were held in an early release of data.

PCR primers comprised 60 Vbeta and 13 Jbeta primers. The repertoire was sequenced with immunoSEQ multiplex PCR; TCRdb's copy has only in-frame clones and lacks some. Among tens of thousands of clones listed, about three quarters were seen once. Concerning this clone: Its antigen is not identified.

The study, taken as a whole, reports: Analysis performed later found approximately 17,000 TCR beta sequences associated with HLA alleles at 0.05 false discovery rate. Reportedly, HLA-A and HLA-B alleles of most subjects were accurately predicted from TCR beta. In a later analysis, a missense DCLRE1C variant was linked to TCR beta V- and J-gene trimming.

This receptor was identified in a man aged 35 to 55 in good health and CMV-seronegative. Sequencing was performed on PBMCs.

The CDR3 region is CASSEQGNEKLFF. Here the CDR3 DNA reads TGTGCCAGCAGCGAACAGGGGAATGAAAAACTGTTTTTT. This rearrangement joins TRBV7-9 to TRBJ1-4; 7 positions match TRBD1. This CDR3 region has 13 residues. CDR1 and CDR2 (germline): SEHNR, FQNEAQ (reference sequence). Germline trimming cut 5 bases from V and 5 bases from J; bases unmatched to any gene: 2. Filled out from reference TRBV7-9 and TRBJ1-4, the complete variable domain reads DTGVSQNPRHKITKRGQNVTFRCDPISEHNRLYWYRQTLGQGPEFLTYFQNEAQLEKSRLLSDRFSAERPKGSFSTLEIQRTEQGDSAMYLCASSEQGNEKLFFGSGTQLSVL.